A single sample gave rise to the 29 T cell receptor beta chains below, sequenced in a study of control samples from healthy donors and cancer patients. Some clones are missing from TCRdb's copy, which holds only in-frame ones; the method was immunoSEQ multiplex PCR. Among approximately 100,000 clones listed, around 89% were seen once. The specimen was blood. These receptor sequences come from a man under 40 in good health.

This chain links TRBV19 with TRBJ1-5; 8 bases line up with TRBD1. Germline-derived CDR1 and CDR2 are LNHDA and SQIVND (reference sequence). This CDR3 region has 15 residues. J lost 2 bases, V lost 4 bases, and 4 bases had no gene match. CDR3 amino acids: CASSTDRGGNQPQHF. In DNA form, the CDR3 reads TGTGCCAGTAGTACCGACAGGGGCGGCAATCAGCCCCAGCATTTT. Combining the CDR3 with reference TRBV19 and TRBJ1-5 gives the whole variable domain DGGITQSPKYLFRKEGQNVTLSCEQNLNHDAMYWYRQDPGQGLRLIYYSQIVNDFQKGDIAEGYSVSREKKESFPLTVTSAQKNPTAFYLCASSTDRGGNQPQHFGDGTRLSIL.

V gene TRBV4-1 combines with J gene TRBJ1-2, with D unclear. Trimming took off 1 base at V and 4 bases at J, with 7 bases between the two ends. There are 13 residues in the CDR3. Germline-derived CDR1 and CDR2 are MGHRA and YSYEKL. Written as DNA, the CDR3 is TGCGCCAGCAGCCAAGGGCGGTCCTATGGCTACACCTTC. Translating it yields CASSQGRSYGYTF.

This clone was counted between two and nine times. The gene calls are TRBV18 and TRBJ1-1; TRBD1 matches at 7 bases. Trimming removed 4 bases from V and 8 bases from J; junction bases left unmatched: 4. The V gene's germline CDR1 is KGHSH and CDR2 LQKENI. The CDR3 runs 12 residues. CDR3 nucleotide sequence: TGTGCCAGCTCACACCGACAGGGAGAAGCTTTCTTT. Its protein is CASSHRQGEAFF.

This clone was detected only once. The genes are TRBV7-6 and TRBJ2-1, with a weak D call TRBD1 (7 bases). Trimming left V 5 bases short and J 4 bases short, with 12 bases between. This CDR3 region has 14 residues. Germline V gene data show CDR1 as SGHVS and CDR2 as FNYEAQ. The CDR3 nucleotides read TGTGCCAGCAGCCCCAGGGGGACTTACAATGAGCAGTTCTTC. Encoded protein: CASSPRGTYNEQFF.

The chain uses TRBV6-2 or TRBV6-3 and TRBJ2-3, with TRBD2 matching 8 bases. The germline V gene encodes CDR1 MNHEY and CDR2 SVGEGT. Trimming took 0 bases from V and 6 from J; bases not matched to a gene: 11. The length of the CDR3 is 17 residues. CDR3 nucleotides: TGTGCCAGCAGTTACTCGGGAGTAGCGGGACTCTCCGATACGCAGTATTTT. Its protein product is CASSYSGVAGLSDTQYF.

This clone showed up just once. The chain uses TRBV5-1 and TRBJ2-5; 12 bases fit TRBD2. In germline, CDR1 is SGHRS, CDR2 YFSETQ. V trimming: 0 bases; J trimming: 5 bases; junction bases outside the gene matches: 8. The CDR3 sequence is 17 residues long. Here the CDR3 reads CASSLAPSGGVLETQYF. The CDR3 DNA is TGCGCCAGCAGCTTGGCCCCTAGCGGGGGGGTCCTGGAGACCCAGTACTTC.

The chain carries TRBV27 and TRBJ2-3; 7 positions match TRBD2. CDR1 MNHEY and CDR2 SMNVEV come from the germline V gene (reference sequence). CDR3 size: 14 residues. After removal of 8 bases from V and 5 bases from J, the junction contained 10 bases not matched to a gene. The CDR3 spells CASAGGVGIDTQYF. Here the CDR3 DNA reads TGTGCCAGCGCTGGGGGGGTAGGCATAGATACGCAGTATTTT.

The V and J genes are TRBV7-2 and TRBJ2-1, with D possibly TRBD1 on 6 matching bases. The CDR3 is 13 amino acids. Germline V CDR1 and CDR2: SGHTA, FQGNSA. Trimming stripped 3 bases from V and 8 bases from J, with 11 bases between. Here the CDR3 DNA reads TGTGCCAGCAGCTTTATTCAGGGGTATGAGCAGTTCTTC. This translates into CASSFIQGYEQFF.

CDR3 nucleotide sequence: TGTGCCAGCAGTACCGGGACAGCCGATGGCTACACCTTC. Protein sequence: CASSTGTADGYTF. The V call is TRBV12-3 or TRBV12-4, the J call TRBJ1-2, with 7 nucleotides matching TRBD1. The CDR3 is 13 amino acids. V trimming: 5 bases; J trimming: 6 bases; junction bases outside the gene matches: 6.

The chain carries TRBV7-2 and TRBJ2-7, with 8 bases aligning to TRBD2. The CDR3 runs to 15 residues. J lost 4 bases, V lost 6 bases, and 11 bases had no gene match. CDR1 SGHTA and CDR2 FQGNSA come from the germline V gene. The CDR3 DNA sequence: TGTGCCAGCAGACCAATGGGTAGCGGGAAGTACGAGCAGTACTTC. Encoded protein: CASRPMGSGKYEQYF. Based on the CDR3 plus reference TRBV7-2 and TRBJ2-7, the full variable domain is GAGVSQSPSNKVTEKGKDVELRCDPISGHTALYWYRQSLGQGLEFLIYFQGNSAPDKSGLPSDRFSAERTGGSVSTLTIQRTQQEDSAVYLCASRPMGSGKYEQYFGPGTRLTVT.

This clone was detected a few times. This chain joins TRBV3-1 (or the pseudogene TRBV3-2) and TRBJ1-2; D gene unclear. There are 12 residues in the CDR3. The V and J ends lost 1 base and 13 bases respectively, with 13 bases between them. Germline V gives CDR1 LGHDT, CDR2 YNNKEL (reference sequence). The chain's CDR3 is CASSQASFATTF. CDR3 bases: TGTGCCAGCAGCCAAGCTTCCTTCGCTACCACCTTC.

The chain links TRBV5-6 to TRBJ1-1; possible D gene TRBD1, 5 bases. Germline CDR1 and CDR2: SGHDT and YYEEEE. The CDR3 length is 15 residues. V lost 4 bases to trimming and J lost 3 bases, with 16 bases between them. CDR3 nucleotide sequence: TGTGCCAGCAGCGCTTCCACAGGAGGCCACACTGAAGCTTTCTTT. Translating it yields CASSASTGGHTEAFF.

This chain links TRBV20-1 with TRBJ1-6; 7 nucleotides match TRBD1. The CDR3 sequence is 16 residues long. The germline V gene has CDR1 DFQATT and CDR2 SNEGSKA (reference sequence). Unmatched junction bases numbered 6, after V lost 4 bases and J lost 0 bases. CDR3 residues: CSATDRDSSYNSPLHF. The CDR3 DNA follows: TGCAGTGCTACTGACAGGGACTCCTCCTATAATTCACCCCTCCACTTT.

The chain links TRBV30 to TRBJ1-5, with D unresolved. Trimming removed 2 bases from V and 0 bases from J, with 23 bases in between. This CDR3 has 19 amino acids. CDR1 GTSNPN and CDR2 SVGIG come from the germline V gene (reference sequence). CDR3 nucleotide sequence: TGTGCCTGGAGTACGAAAAGTCACGGTCGGGGAGTTAGCAATCAGCCCCAGCATTTT. Translating gives CAWSTKSHGRGVSNQPQHF.

The rearrangement links TRBV7-2 to TRBJ1-5; D is unclear. V was trimmed by 5 bases and J by 2 bases, leaving 10 bases between them. Germline V gene sequence: CDR1 SGHTA, CDR2 FQGNSA. CDR3 length: 14 amino acids. CDR3 DNA sequence: TGTGCCAGCAGCCTAAGTGGGGGCAATCAGCCCCAGCATTTT. Translating gives CASSLSGGNQPQHF.

The chain has TRBV28 and TRBJ2-3; 13 bases agree with TRBD2. Germline V lookup: CDR1 MDHEN, CDR2 SYDVKM. J lost 0 bases, V lost 7 bases, and 7 bases had no gene match. The CDR3 is made up of 17 amino acids. The CDR3: CASTIGLAGDSTDTQYF. The DNA for the CDR3 is TGTGCCAGCACCATCGGACTAGCGGGAGACAGCACAGATACGCAGTATTTT.

The chain uses TRBV7-9 and TRBJ2-3; TRBD2 is a possible D gene (5 bases). The CDR3 is 14 amino acids. Trimming took 2 bases from V and 2 from J, leaving 8 bases between them. The germline V gene has CDR1 SEHNR and CDR2 FQNEAQ (reference sequence). CDR3 bases: TGTGCCAGCAGCTTACCCGGGATCACAGATACGCAGTATTTT. Protein sequence: CASSLPGITDTQYF.

V gene TRBV11-2 combines with J gene TRBJ2-7, with D uncertain. The CDR3 extends over 11 amino acids. The germline gives CDR1 SGHAT, CDR2 FQNNGV. V shed 8 bases and J shed 1 base, with 6 bases lying between them. The CDR3 coding sequence is TGTGCCAGCGGGCCGTCCTACGAGCAGTACTTC. Encoded protein: CASGPSYEQYF.

The rearrangement links TRBV5-1 to TRBJ1-5; the D is unclear. Germline V CDR1 and CDR2: SGHRS, YFSETQ. The CDR3 sequence is 14 residues long. With 1 base removed from V and 4 bases from J, the gap between germline ends came to 9 bases. The CDR3 region has the DNA TGCGCCAGCAGCTTGTCCGGACTAAATCAGCCCCAGCATTTT. This translates into CASSLSGLNQPQHF.

The CDR3 region has the DNA TGTGCCAGCAGCTTAATGCCCAGTGGGGCCAACGTCCTGACTTTC. This sequence encodes CASSLMPSGANVLTF. The rearrangement links TRBV7-3 to TRBJ2-6; no reliable D call. Germline V CDR1 and CDR2: SGHTA, FQGTGA. This CDR3 has 15 amino acids. The V and J ends lost 1 base and 3 bases respectively, with 7 bases between them. Filled out from reference TRBV7-3 and TRBJ2-6, the complete variable domain reads GAGVSQTPSNKVTEKGKYVELRCDPISGHTALYWYRQSLGQGPEFLIYFQGTGAADDSGLPNDRFFAVRPEGSVSTLKIQRTERGDSAVYLCASSLMPSGANVLTFGAGSRLTVL.

This clone has just one count. V usage is TRBV19 and J usage is TRBJ2-1, with D perhaps matching TRBD2 (6 bases). Between the trimmed V and J ends, which lost 5 bases and 6 bases, there was a span of 11 bases. The CDR3 covers 13 residues. CDR1 LNHDA and CDR2 SQIVND come from the germline V gene (reference sequence). CDR3 loop: CASSVSGGNEQFF. In DNA form, the CDR3 reads TGTGCCAGTAGTGTATCCGGGGGCAATGAGCAGTTCTTC.

The CDR3 DNA reads as TGTGCCAGCAGCCAAGTCGAGAATCAGCCCCAGCATTTT. Its translation: CASSQVENQPQHF. The chain recombines TRBV4-2 with TRBJ1-5, with D uncertain. Germline V CDR1 and CDR2: LGHNA, YNFKEQ. This CDR3 is 13 amino acids long. V was pared by 1 base and J by 4 bases, with 5 bases between.

The V and J genes are TRBV5-1 and TRBJ2-2; 11 bases align to TRBD1. Germline-derived CDR1 and CDR2 are SGHRS and YFSETQ. The CDR3 covers 15 residues. V trimming: 4 bases; J trimming: 5 bases; junction bases outside the gene matches: 4. CDR3 sequence: CASSVDRGRTGELFF. CDR3 nucleotides: TGCGCCAGCAGCGTGGACAGGGGGCGTACCGGGGAGCTGTTTTTT.

The chain links TRBV19 to TRBJ2-5; D is possibly TRBD1 (6 bases). Germline V gives CDR1 LNHDA, CDR2 SQIVND (reference sequence). V dropped 4 bases and J dropped 5 bases, with 32 bases sitting between them. The CDR3 contains 20 residues. The CDR3 sequence: CASSTSPMQGTSIGHETQYF. The DNA of the CDR3 is TGTGCCAGTAGTACCTCCCCCATGCAGGGGACGTCGATCGGGCACGAGACCCAGTACTTC.

The chain couples TRBV7-2 to TRBJ2-2; 9 bases map to TRBD1. V lost 11 bases and J lost 0; bases outside the gene matches: 4. The CDR3 totals 14 residues. Germline V CDR1 and CDR2: SGHTA, FQGNSA. The chain's CDR3 is CAGRQGANTGELFF. For the CDR3, the DNA is TGTGCCGGAAGACAGGGGGCGAACACCGGGGAGCTGTTTTTT. Using reference TRBV7-2 and TRBJ2-2 for the parts outside the CDR3, the full variable domain is GAGVSQSPSNKVTEKGKDVELRCDPISGHTALYWYRQSLGQGLEFLIYFQGNSAPDKSGLPSDRFSAERTGGSVSTLTIQRTQQEDSAVYLCAGRQGANTGELFFGEGSRLTVL.

The rearrangement links TRBV7-5 to TRBJ2-1; the tabulated D call, TRBD2, remains unverified against the DNA. TRBV7-5 is a recognized pseudogene. The CDR3 extends over 15 amino acids. CDR3 in amino acids: CVRSLGLSSYNEQFF. The CDR3 DNA reads TGTGTCAGAAGCTTGGGACTAAGCTCCTACAATGAGCAGTTCTTC.

The chain employs TRBV9 and TRBJ2-7; 8 bases align to TRBD2. CDR1 and CDR2 from the germline V gene are SGDLS and YYNGEE. The CDR3 contains 14 residues. V lost 3 bases and J lost 2; bases outside the gene matches: 4. In DNA, the CDR3 is TGTGCCAGCAGCGGGACTAGCTACACCTACGAGCAGTACTTC. Translating it yields CASSGTSYTYEQYF.

The chain joins TRBV15 to TRBJ2-1; 12 bases align to TRBD2. V lost 8 bases and J lost 9; bases outside the gene matches: 8. The CDR3 has 14 amino acids. Germline V lookup: CDR1 LNHNV, CDR2 YYDKDF (reference sequence). The CDR3 DNA sequence: TGTGCCACCGAACCTAGCGGGAGGGGGGGTGAGCAGTTCTTC. As protein: CATEPSGRGGEQFF.

The chain combines TRBV6-5 with TRBJ1-1; D is possibly TRBD1 (5 bases). This CDR3 has 11 amino acids. V was cut by 8 bases and J by 10 bases, with 14 bases left in between. CDR1 and CDR2 (germline): MNHEY, SVGAGI. The CDR3 protein is CASEVVGGAFF. In nucleotides, the CDR3 is TGTGCCAGCGAGGTGGTGGGGGGAGCTTTCTTT.